The entry below gives a single T cell receptor (beta chain) sequence along with its context. Clones were read by immunoSEQ multiplex PCR, and TCRdb kept only the in-frame ones, dropping some. The table has over 50,000 clones, approximately 88% seen once. The data stem from a study of T cell changes during pregnancy in multiple sclerosis. This CDR3 spans 12 amino acids. Germline V lookup: CDR1 SGHAT, CDR2 FQNNGV. Trimming took 0 bases from V and 5 from J, leaving 4 bases between them. The clonotype comes from a female donor with multiple sclerosis, enrolled in a pregnancy study. The genes are TRBV11-2 and TRBJ1-1; D not resolved. The source was peripheral blood, collected in the first trimester of pregnancy. The CDR3 region is CASSLDPTEAFF. CDR3 sequence (DNA): TGTGCCAGCAGCTTAGATCCAACTGAAGCTTTCTTT.